Listed below are T cell receptor beta chains from one sample, sequenced in a study of read filtering for tumor transcriptome and immune sequencing. TCRdb analysed the reads with MiXCR anew, one entry per CDR3 protein. The data show 40,000 or so distinct CDR3 sequences, 13% to 15% seen once. The sequencing input was a population of CD138-negative cells sorted from bone marrow. These receptors came from a donor at least 40 years old with multiple myeloma. CDR3s include the opening cysteine and the closing phenylalanine or tryptophan. The order of the fields is V gene, D gene, clone size, J gene, CDR3 protein, CDR3 DNA. The D gene is left open where the match is weak. Clone size, where shown, is once, few, many, or a class for clones that have expanded.

>TRBV7-9|NA|NA|TRBJ2-2
CASSFLLAGAGELFF
TGTGCCAGCAGCTTCTTATTAGCCGGGGCCGGGGAGCTGTTTTTT
>TRBV20-1|TRBD2|many|TRBJ2-5
CSARVPLAGHQETQYF
TGCAGTGCTAGGGTGCCCCTAGCGGGGCACCAAGAGACCCAGTACTTC
>TRBV10-3|NA|few|TRBJ1-5
CAISAEVSQPQHF
TGTGCCATCAGCGCAGAAGTGAGTCAGCCCCAGCATTTT
>TRBV29-1|NA|many|TRBJ1-2
CSVAQGSYGYTF
TGCAGCGTCGCGCAGGGTAGCTATGGCTACACCTTC
>TRBV20-1|NA|many|TRBJ1-1
CSASGGTDSNTEAFF
TGCAGTGCCTCGGGGGGGACTGACTCAAACACTGAAGCTTTCTTT
>TRBV7-2|TRBD1|medium-sized|TRBJ1-4
CASSLVTGGGEKLFF
TGTGCCAGCAGCTTAGTTACAGGGGGAGGTGAAAAACTGTTTTTT
>TRBV5-1|NA|many|TRBJ2-1
CASSLDSQGYNEQFF
TGCGCCAGCAGCTTGGACAGTCAGGGCTACAATGAGCAGTTCTTC
>TRBV10-3|NA|many|TRBJ2-2
CAISDSGTLYTGELFF
TGTGCCATCAGTGATTCCGGGACCCTCTACACCGGGGAGCTGTTTTTT
>TRBV12-3/TRBV12-4|TRBD1|NA|TRBJ2-1
CASSWTGGYNGQFF
TGTGCCAGCAGTTGGACAGGGGGGTACAATGGGCAGTTCTTC
>TRBV12-3/TRBV12-4|TRBD1|once|TRBJ2-3
CASNPGTGEDTQYF
TGTGCCAGCAACCCAGGGACAGGCGAGGATACGCAGTATTTT
>TRBV29-1|TRBD2|many|TRBJ2-7
CSVVGFQRGGLSYEQYF
TGCAGCGTTGTTGGTTTCCAGCGGGGGGGCCTTTCCTACGAGCAGTACTTC
>TRBV29-1|NA|NA|TRBJ1-6
CSVGEGTNSPLHF
TGCAGCGTAGGGGAAGGGACCAATTCACCCCTCCACTTT
>TRBV29-1|NA|many|TRBJ1-1
CSVNRENTEAFF
TGCAGCGTTAACAGGGAGAACACTGAAGCTTTCTTT
>TRBV11-2|NA|many|TRBJ2-3
CASSFGAQSGDTQYF
TGTGCCAGCAGCTTCGGGGCACAGTCCGGTGATACGCAGTATTTT
>TRBV5-1|NA|many|TRBJ2-6
CASSPGRANVLTF
TGCGCCAGCAGCCCTGGACGGGCCAACGTCCTGACTTTC
>TRBV5-1|NA|many|TRBJ1-1
CASSKTQGIEAFF
TGCGCCAGCAGCAAAACACAGGGTATTGAAGCTTTCTTT
>TRBV5-6|NA|many|TRBJ2-1
CASSLVASQWVNEQFF
TGTGCCAGCAGCTTGGTGGCCTCCCAATGGGTCAATGAGCAGTTCTTC
>TRBV7-3|NA|many|TRBJ2-7
CASSFLTYEQYF
TGTGCCAGCAGCTTTCTTACCTACGAGCAGTACTTC
>TRBV6-5|TRBD1|NA|TRBJ1-1
CASRVQGDTEAFF
TGTGCCAGCAGGGTTCAGGGGGACACTGAAGCTTTCTTT
>TRBV4-1|NA|many|TRBJ2-4
CASSQEGGTGTKNIQYF
TGCGCCAGCAGCCAAGAAGGAGGGACCGGGACCAAAAACATTCAGTACTTC
>TRBV5-5|NA|many|TRBJ2-1
CASSLATGSRPFF
TGTGCCAGCAGCTTGGCCACGGGCTCAAGGCCGTTCTTC
>TRBV12-3/TRBV12-4|NA|many|TRBJ1-5
CASSLERENQPQHF
TGTGCCAGCAGTTTAGAACGAGAAAATCAGCCCCAGCATTTT
>TRBV20-1|NA|many|TRBJ2-5
CSARVRGRAPQETQYF
TGCAGTGCTAGAGTACGTGGGCGGGCCCCCCAAGAGACCCAGTACTTC
>TRBV20-1|TRBD1|many|TRBJ1-1
CSANRGLGTEAFF
TGCAGTGCTAACAGGGGGTTGGGGACTGAAGCTTTCTTT
>TRBV29-1|NA|NA|TRBJ2-1
CSVGLPGYNEQFF
TGCAGCGTTGGACTGCCAGGGTACAATGAGCAGTTCTTC
>TRBV15|NA|many|TRBJ1-1
CATSRDSFGNTEAFF
TGTGCCACCAGCAGAGATAGCTTCGGGAACACTGAAGCTTTCTTT
>TRBV19|NA|many|TRBJ2-7
CASIRGPGFRSYEQYF
TGTGCCAGTATCCGAGGCCCGGGTTTTAGGTCCTACGAGCAGTACTTC
>TRBV5-6|NA|few|TRBJ2-4
CASTLISGPKNIQYF
TGTGCCAGCACCCTAATCTCAGGTCCCAAAAACATTCAGTACTTC